The clone carrying this T cell receptor (beta chain) was detected a few times. CDR3 length: 17 residues. Germline V gives CDR1 MDHEN, CDR2 SYDVKM. The germline V and J ends were trimmed by 4 bases and 6 bases, with 25 bases remaining between them. Using immunoSEQ multiplex PCR, the repertoire was profiled, and TCRdb retains in-frame clones only, with some absent. This table holds about 300,000 clones, 88% found once. The data are from a study of blood T cell repertoires in COVID-19. Study in general: T cells, B-cell-depleted T cells, or PBMCs provided the cDNA or gDNA that served as material.

The sample comprised peripheral blood. The sequence was collected from a woman aged 25 to 39 who had recovered from COVID-19. V gene TRBV28 combines with J gene TRBJ2-7, with D possibly being TRBD1 (6 bases). The CDR3 protein is CASSSPPLGGRMFEQYF. The CDR3 coding sequence is TGTGCCAGCAGTTCACCGCCCTTAGGGGGACGCATGTTCGAGCAGTACTTC.